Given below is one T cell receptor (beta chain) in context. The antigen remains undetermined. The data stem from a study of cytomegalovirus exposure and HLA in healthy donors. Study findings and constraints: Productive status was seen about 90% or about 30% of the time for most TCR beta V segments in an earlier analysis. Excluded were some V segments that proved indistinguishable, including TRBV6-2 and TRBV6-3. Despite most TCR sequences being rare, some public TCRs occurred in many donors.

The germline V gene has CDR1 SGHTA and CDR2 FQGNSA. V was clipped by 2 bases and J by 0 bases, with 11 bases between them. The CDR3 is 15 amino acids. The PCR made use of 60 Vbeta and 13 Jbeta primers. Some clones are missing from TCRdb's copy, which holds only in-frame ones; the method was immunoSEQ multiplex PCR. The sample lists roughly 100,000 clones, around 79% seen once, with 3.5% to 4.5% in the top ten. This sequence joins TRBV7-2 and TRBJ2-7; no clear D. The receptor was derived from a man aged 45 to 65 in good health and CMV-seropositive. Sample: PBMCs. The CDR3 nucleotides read TGTGCCAGCAGCTTACCTCCGGGTAACTCCTACGAGCAGTACTTC. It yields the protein CASSLPPGNSYEQYF. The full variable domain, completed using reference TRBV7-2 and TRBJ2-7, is GAGVSQSPSNKVTEKGKDVELRCDPISGHTALYWYRQSLGQGLEFLIYFQGNSAPDKSGLPSDRFSAERTGGSVSTLTIQRTQQEDSAVYLCASSLPPGNSYEQYFGPGTRLTVT.